A single sample is the source of the 20 T cell receptor beta chains below, sequenced in a study of OX40 agonist ivuxolimab in advanced cancers. Library generation was performed with the immunoSEQ multiplex PCR assay. Held by TCRdb, this immuneACCESS table contains in-frame sequences only and omits some clones. Under half of the omission traces to an unresolved V gene where checked; the cause of the rest is unknown. For this sample there are about 28,000 clones; 85% to 95% appear just once. The ten largest clones capture less than 30% of the sample. The sample in question was CD4+ or CD8+ T cells sorted from blood, obtained in a trial of the OX40 agonist ivuxolimab. These receptors were obtained from an adult with an advanced solid tumor such as melanoma, head and neck, liver or kidney cancer.

This chain connects TRBV7-3 to TRBJ2-1; no clear D. CDR1 and CDR2 (germline): SGHTA, FQGTGA. Between the trimmed V and J ends, which lost 5 bases and 0 bases, there was a span of 14 bases. This CDR3 contains 16 residues. For the CDR3, the DNA is TGTGCCAGCAGCCCCCATGGGCGCGACTCCTACAATGAGCAGTTCTTC. Protein product: CASSPHGRDSYNEQFF.

The chain uses TRBV19 and TRBJ2-1; no clear D. Germline lookup yields CDR1 LNHDA and CDR2 SQIVND (reference sequence). The CDR3 sequence is 14 residues long. V lost 1 base and J lost 10, with 14 bases in between. Written as DNA, the CDR3 is TGTGCCAGTAGTATAGTGCCCCATACTAACGAGCAGTTCTTC. It codes for CASSIVPHTNEQFF.

This sequence joins TRBV19 and TRBJ1-5; D is uncertain. Germline loops: CDR1 LNHDA, CDR2 SQIVND (reference sequence). Trimming removed 4 bases at V and 6 bases at J, with 13 bases between. This CDR3 is 14 amino acids long. This CDR3 reads CASSSGPGLQPQHF. As DNA, the CDR3 is TGTGCCAGTAGTAGCGGACCAGGACTTCAGCCCCAGCATTTT.

The chain couples TRBV27 to TRBJ1-5; D perhaps matches TRBD1 (5 bases). The germline gives CDR1 MNHEY, CDR2 SMNVEV (reference sequence). This CDR3 contains 14 residues. Between the trimmed V and J ends, which lost 2 bases and 6 bases, there was a span of 11 bases. The CDR3 DNA sequence: TGTGCCAGCAGTTTAGGGGGGTCGGGTCAGCCCCAGCATTTT. This gives the protein CASSLGGSGQPQHF.

The CDR3 nucleotides are TGTGCCAGCAGTTTGCGACCCTCCTACGAGCAGTACTTC. Translation: CASSLRPSYEQYF. This sequence joins TRBV28 and TRBJ2-7, with no clear D. The CDR3 consists of 13 residues. Trimming removed 3 bases at V and 0 bases at J, with 6 bases between. The germline gives CDR1 MDHEN, CDR2 SYDVKM. The complete variable domain, with remaining parts taken from reference TRBV28 and TRBJ2-7, reads DVKVTQSSRYLVKRTGEKVFLECVQDMDHENMFWYRQDPGLGLRLIYFSYDVKMKEKGDIPEGYSVSREKKERFSLILESASTNQTSMYLCASSLRPSYEQYFGPGTRLTVT.

The J gene is TRBJ2-3, the V gene TRBV21-1. TRBV21-1 is a known pseudogene. This CDR3 comprises 14 residues. The CDR3 DNA is TGTGCCAGCAGCAAAGTGGATGGGATAGATACGCAGTATTTT. Residues: CASSKVDGIDTQYF.

The chain joins TRBV11-3 to TRBJ1-2; D gene uncertain. CDR1 and CDR2 from the germline V gene are SGHNT and YENEEA. This CDR3 is built from 13 residues. V lost 3 bases and J 0 bases, leaving 5 bases between the germline ends. As DNA, the CDR3 is TGTGCCAGCAGCTTGAGTCCTAACTATGGCTACACCTTC. It yields the protein CASSLSPNYGYTF.

This chain connects TRBV28 to TRBJ1-5; a weak D match, TRBD1 (5 bases). Trimming shortened V by 3 bases and J by 4 bases, and 10 bases separated the two germline ends. This CDR3 region has 14 residues. Germline assignment: CDR1 MDHEN and CDR2 SYDVKM. The DNA for the CDR3 is TGTGCCAGCAGTTTGGGGGGGAGGAATCAGCCCCAGCATTTT. Translated, it gives CASSLGGRNQPQHF.

The chain uses TRBV7-1 and TRBJ1-2; D uncertain. TRBV7-1 belongs to the ORF category, with a function that is uncertain. This CDR3 has 13 amino acids. Trimming removed 4 bases at V and 0 bases at J, with 6 bases between. DNA of the CDR3: TGTGCCAGCAGCTTGAGTCCTAACTATGGCTACACCTTC. It yields the protein CASSLSPNYGYTF.

The J gene is TRBJ2-7, the V gene TRBV21-1; the D call in the table, TRBD1, was not verified against the DNA. TRBV21-1 is designated a pseudogene. The CDR3 has 14 residues. This chain's CDR3 is CASGHRGQSYEQYF. The CDR3 DNA reads as TGTGCCAGCGGCCACAGGGGACAATCCTACGAGCAGTACTTC.

This clone is judged medium-sized. The chain couples TRBV5-6 to TRBJ2-5; 14 bases line up with TRBD2. In germline, CDR1 is SGHDT, CDR2 YYEEEE. V trimming: 3 bases; J trimming: 7 bases; junction bases outside the gene matches: 8. The CDR3 totals 16 residues. This chain's CDR3 is CASSSMTSGRAGTQYF. CDR3 sequence (DNA): TGTGCCAGCAGCTCAATGACTAGCGGGAGGGCGGGGACCCAGTACTTC.

This sequence joins TRBV5-6 and TRBJ2-5; possibly TRBD2 for D (5 bases). V lost 0 bases and J 5 bases, leaving 17 bases between the germline ends. The CDR3 is 16 residues long. CDR1 SGHDT and CDR2 YYEEEE come from the germline V gene. The DNA for the CDR3 is TGTGCCAGCAGCTTGGGATCTCCCATCGGGATGGAGACCCAGTACTTC. This codes for CASSLGSPIGMETQYF.

This chain connects TRBV27 to TRBJ2-3; unclear D gene. The V gene's germline CDR1 is MNHEY and CDR2 SMNVEV (reference sequence). The CDR3 has 13 amino acids. Trimming stripped 7 bases from V and 0 bases from J, with 8 bases between. CDR3 in amino acids: CASTGVSTDTQYF. In nucleotides, the CDR3 is TGTGCCAGCACTGGCGTAAGCACAGATACGCAGTATTTT.

A single count supports this clone. This chain uses TRBV11-3 with TRBJ2-7; D is possibly TRBD2 (5 bases). Trimming pared 5 bases from V and 3 bases from J, leaving 14 bases between. The length of the CDR3 is 14 residues. Germline V gives CDR1 SGHNT, CDR2 YENEEA. The CDR3 spells CASSQSGTGYEQYF. The CDR3 coding sequence is TGTGCCAGCAGCCAATCGGGAACGGGCTACGAGCAGTACTTC.

With regard to this clone: An end of the junction differs from the germline gene, which may be a read error. The chain uses TRBV7-9 and TRBJ1-3, with no clear D. From germline, CDR1 is SEHNR and CDR2 FQNEAQ (reference sequence). The CDR3 sequence is 13 residues long. The CDR3 sequence is CASILDSGNTIYF. CDR3 nucleotides: TGTGCCAGCATCTTAGACTCTGGAAACACCATATATTTT.

The chain combines TRBV14 with TRBJ1-1; 9 bases fit TRBD1. CDR3 length: 14 residues. Germline CDR1 reads SGHDN; CDR2 reads FVKESK. V gave up 4 bases and J gave up 4 bases; unmatched junction bases: 4. The DNA for the CDR3 is TGTGCCAGCAGCCTAACAGGGGGCGGCACTGAAGCTTTCTTT. This codes for CASSLTGGGTEAFF.

The chain has TRBV27 and TRBJ1-2, with 7 bases fitting TRBD1. Germline CDR1 reads MNHEY; CDR2 reads SMNVEV (reference sequence). The CDR3 covers 17 residues. Losses at the gene ends were 5 bases for V and 1 base for J; bases not matched to a gene: 13. In DNA form, the CDR3 reads TGTGCCAGCAGTCCACGGGACAGCTCTACCCTTAACTATGGCTACACCTTC. Its translation: CASSPRDSSTLNYGYTF.

This clone was counted once. The chain joins TRBV6-5 to TRBJ2-5; D possibly uses TRBD1 or TRBD2 (6 bases each). The V end lost 4 bases, the J end lost 1 base, and 13 bases lay between the germline ends. The CDR3 sequence is 15 residues long. The germline CDR1 and CDR2 sequences are MNHEY and SVGAGI. The CDR3 sequence: CASSFNGGIQETQYF. CDR3 bases: TGTGCCAGCAGTTTCAACGGGGGCATCCAAGAGACCCAGTACTTC.

The chain has TRBV7-3 and TRBJ2-1; the D gene is possibly TRBD1 (6 bases). Germline values: CDR1 SGHTA, CDR2 FQGTGA. The CDR3 runs to 14 residues. V was pared by 5 bases and J by 6 bases, with 14 bases between. CDR3 DNA: TGTGCCAGCAGCGCACAGGGTTATCTCAATGAGCAGTTCTTC. This encodes CASSAQGYLNEQFF.

The chain links TRBV28 to TRBJ2-7; D possibly corresponds to TRBD2 (6 bases). Deletions cut 4 bases from V and 3 bases from J, with 7 bases between. Germline V CDR1 and CDR2: MDHEN, SYDVKM. The length of the CDR3 is 12 residues. This CDR3 is CASSYGSYEQYF. CDR3 bases: TGTGCCAGCAGTTACGGGAGCTACGAGCAGTACTTC. Full variable domain (remainder filled in from reference TRBV28 and TRBJ2-7): DVKVTQSSRYLVKRTGEKVFLECVQDMDHENMFWYRQDPGLGLRLIYFSYDVKMKEKGDIPEGYSVSREKKERFSLILESASTNQTSMYLCASSYGSYEQYFGPGTRLTVT.